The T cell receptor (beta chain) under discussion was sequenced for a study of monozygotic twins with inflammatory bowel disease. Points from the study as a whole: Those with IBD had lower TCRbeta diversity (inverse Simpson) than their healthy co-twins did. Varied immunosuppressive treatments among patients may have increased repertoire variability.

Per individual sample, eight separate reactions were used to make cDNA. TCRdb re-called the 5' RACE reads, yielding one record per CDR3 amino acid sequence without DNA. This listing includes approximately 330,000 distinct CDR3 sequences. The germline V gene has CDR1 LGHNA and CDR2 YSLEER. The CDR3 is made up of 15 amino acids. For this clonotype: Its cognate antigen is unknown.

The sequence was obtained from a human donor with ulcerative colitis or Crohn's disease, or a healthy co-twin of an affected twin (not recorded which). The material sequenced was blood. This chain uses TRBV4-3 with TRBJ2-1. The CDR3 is CASSQALTALHEQFF.